This T cell receptor beta chain was found in a study of blood T cell repertoires in COVID-19. Sequenced by immunoSEQ multiplex PCR; TCRdb stores in-frame clones only, minus some. The data show a few hundred thousand clones, approximately 86% seen once. V shed 5 bases, J shed 0 bases, and the junction held 6 bases outside the gene matches. The germline CDR1 and CDR2 sequences are SGHVS and FQNEAQ. The CDR3 covers 15 residues. Sequenced material: PBMCs or T cells enriched from blood (not recorded which). The rearrangement links TRBV7-8 to TRBJ1-1, with TRBD1 identical over 7 bases. The source of this sequence is a woman aged 40 to 50 with acute COVID-19. CDR3 nucleotide sequence: TGTGCCAGCAGCATACGACAGGGAGTGAACACTGAAGCTTTCTTT. It codes for CASSIRQGVNTEAFF. Filled out from reference TRBV7-8 and TRBJ1-1, the complete variable domain reads GAGVSQSPRYKVAKRGQDVALRCDPISGHVSLFWYQQALGQGPEFLTYFQNEAQLDKSGLPSDRFFAERPEGSVSTLKIQRTQQEDSAVYLCASSIRQGVNTEAFFGQGTRLTVV.